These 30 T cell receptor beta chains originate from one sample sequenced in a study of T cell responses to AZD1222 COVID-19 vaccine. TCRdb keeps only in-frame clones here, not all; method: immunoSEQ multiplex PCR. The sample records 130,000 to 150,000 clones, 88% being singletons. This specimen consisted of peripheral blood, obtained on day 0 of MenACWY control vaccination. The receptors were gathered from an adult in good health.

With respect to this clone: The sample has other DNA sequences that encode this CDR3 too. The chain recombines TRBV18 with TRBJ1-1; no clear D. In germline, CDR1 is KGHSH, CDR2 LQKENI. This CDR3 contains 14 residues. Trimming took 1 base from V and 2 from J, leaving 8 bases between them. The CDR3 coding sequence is TGTGCCAGCTCACCACAGACGGGAAACACTGAAGCTTTCTTT. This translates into CASSPQTGNTEAFF. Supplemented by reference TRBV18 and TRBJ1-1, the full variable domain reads NAGVMQNPRHLVRRRGQEARLRCSPMKGHSHVYWYRQLPEEGLKFMVYLQKENIIDESGMPKERFSAEFPKEGPSILRIQQVVRGDSAAYFCASSPQTGNTEAFFGQGTRLTVV.

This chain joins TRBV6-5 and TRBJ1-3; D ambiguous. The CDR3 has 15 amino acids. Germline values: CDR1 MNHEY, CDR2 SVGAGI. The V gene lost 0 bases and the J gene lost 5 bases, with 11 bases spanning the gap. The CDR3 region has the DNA TGTGCCAGCAGTTACTCGGGAAGAGGAAGAAACACCATATATTTT. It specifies CASSYSGRGRNTIYF.

The CDR3 DNA reads TGTGCCAGCAGCCCTATTAGCGGGGGGGCCGATGAGCAGTTCTTC. This sequence encodes CASSPISGGADEQFF. The genes are TRBV6-2 or TRBV6-3 and TRBJ2-1; 11 bases align to TRBD2. V shed 6 bases, J shed 8 bases, and the junction held 9 bases outside the gene matches. The length of the CDR3 is 15 residues. Germline loops: CDR1 MNHEY, CDR2 SVGEGT.

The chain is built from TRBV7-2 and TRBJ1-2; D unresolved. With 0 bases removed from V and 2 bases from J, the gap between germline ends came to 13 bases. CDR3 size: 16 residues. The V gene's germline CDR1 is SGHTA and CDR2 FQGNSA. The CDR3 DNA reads TGTGCCAGCAGCTTAGCGTTCCATATTGCGAACTATGGCTACACCTTC. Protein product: CASSLAFHIANYGYTF.

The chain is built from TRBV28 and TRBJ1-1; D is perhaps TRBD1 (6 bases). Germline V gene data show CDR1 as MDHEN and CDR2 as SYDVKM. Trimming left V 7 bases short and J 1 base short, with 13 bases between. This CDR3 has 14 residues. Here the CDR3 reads CASNLRRGNTEAFF. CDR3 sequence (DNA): TGTGCCAGCAACTTGCGCAGGGGGAACACTGAAGCTTTCTTT.

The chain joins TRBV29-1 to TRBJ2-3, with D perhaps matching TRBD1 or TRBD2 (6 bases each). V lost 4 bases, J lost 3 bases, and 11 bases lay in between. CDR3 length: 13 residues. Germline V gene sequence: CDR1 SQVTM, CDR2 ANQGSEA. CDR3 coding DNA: TGCAGCGTTGGACGGGGGCCGACAGATACGCAGTATTTT. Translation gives CSVGRGPTDTQYF.

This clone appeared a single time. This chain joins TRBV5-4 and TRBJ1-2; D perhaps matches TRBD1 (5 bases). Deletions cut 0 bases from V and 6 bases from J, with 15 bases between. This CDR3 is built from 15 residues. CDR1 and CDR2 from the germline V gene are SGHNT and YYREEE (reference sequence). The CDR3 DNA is TGTGCCAGCAGCTTGGTTGGGAGGGGCCCGAATGGCTACACCTTC. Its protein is CASSLVGRGPNGYTF.

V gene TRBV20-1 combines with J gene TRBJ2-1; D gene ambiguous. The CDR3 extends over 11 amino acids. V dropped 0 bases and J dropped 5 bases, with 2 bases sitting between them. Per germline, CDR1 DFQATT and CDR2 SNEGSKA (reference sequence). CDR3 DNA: TGCAGTGCTAGAGAGGACAATGAGCAGTTCTTC. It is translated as CSAREDNEQFF.

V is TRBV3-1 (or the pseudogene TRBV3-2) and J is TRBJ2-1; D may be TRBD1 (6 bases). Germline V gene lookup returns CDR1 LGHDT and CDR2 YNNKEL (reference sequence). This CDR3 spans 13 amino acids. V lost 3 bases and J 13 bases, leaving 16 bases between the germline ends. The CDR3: CASSQAKTGCQFF. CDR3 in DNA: TGTGCCAGCAGCCAGGCCAAGACAGGCTGTCAGTTCTTC.

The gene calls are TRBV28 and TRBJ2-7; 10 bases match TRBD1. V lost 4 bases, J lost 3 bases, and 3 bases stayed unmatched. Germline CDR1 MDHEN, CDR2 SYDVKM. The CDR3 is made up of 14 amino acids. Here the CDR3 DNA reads TGTGCCAGCAGTTCCCGGGACAGGGGCTACGAGCAGTACTTC. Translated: CASSSRDRGYEQYF.

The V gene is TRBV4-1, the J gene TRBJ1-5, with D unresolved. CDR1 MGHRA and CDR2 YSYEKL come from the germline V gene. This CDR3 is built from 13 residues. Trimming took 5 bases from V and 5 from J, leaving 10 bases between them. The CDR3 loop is CASSWARDQPQHF. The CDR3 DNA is TGCGCCAGCAGCTGGGCCCGTGATCAGCCCCAGCATTTT.

The DNA for the CDR3 is TGTGCCAGCAGTTTTGGACCCCGCACTGAAGCTTTCTTT. Translating it yields CASSFGPRTEAFF. The rearrangement joins TRBV6-5 to TRBJ1-1; no clear D. The CDR3 loop spans 13 amino acids. The germline CDR1 and CDR2 sequences are MNHEY and SVGAGI. With 4 bases removed from V and 4 bases from J, the gap between germline ends came to 10 bases.

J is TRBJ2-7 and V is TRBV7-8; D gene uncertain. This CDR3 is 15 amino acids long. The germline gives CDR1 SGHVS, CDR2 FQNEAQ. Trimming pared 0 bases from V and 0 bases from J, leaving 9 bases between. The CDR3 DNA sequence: TGTGCCAGCAGCTTAGCGATAGCCAGCTCCTACGAGCAGTACTTC. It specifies CASSLAIASSYEQYF.

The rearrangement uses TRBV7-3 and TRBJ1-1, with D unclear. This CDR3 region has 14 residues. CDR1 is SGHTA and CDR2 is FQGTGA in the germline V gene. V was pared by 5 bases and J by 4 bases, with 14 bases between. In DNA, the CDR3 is TGTGCCAGCAGCCCCTCGGAGGGCGGCACTGAAGCTTTCTTT. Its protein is CASSPSEGGTEAFF.

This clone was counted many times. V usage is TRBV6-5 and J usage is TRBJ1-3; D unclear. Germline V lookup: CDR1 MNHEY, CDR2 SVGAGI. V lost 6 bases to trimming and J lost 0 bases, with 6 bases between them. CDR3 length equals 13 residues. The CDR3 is CASRESSGNTIYF. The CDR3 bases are TGTGCCAGCAGGGAGAGCTCTGGAAACACCATATATTTT.

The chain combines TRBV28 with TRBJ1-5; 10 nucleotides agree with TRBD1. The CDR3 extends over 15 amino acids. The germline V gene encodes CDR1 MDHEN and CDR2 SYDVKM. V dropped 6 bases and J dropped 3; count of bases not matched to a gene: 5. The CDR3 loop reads CASRWGTGVNQPQHF. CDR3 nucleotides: TGTGCCAGCAGGTGGGGGACAGGGGTCAATCAGCCCCAGCATTTT. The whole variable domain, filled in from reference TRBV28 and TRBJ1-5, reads DVKVTQSSRYLVKRTGEKVFLECVQDMDHENMFWYRQDPGLGLRLIYFSYDVKMKEKGDIPEGYSVSREKKERFSLILESASTNQTSMYLCASRWGTGVNQPQHFGDGTRLSIL.

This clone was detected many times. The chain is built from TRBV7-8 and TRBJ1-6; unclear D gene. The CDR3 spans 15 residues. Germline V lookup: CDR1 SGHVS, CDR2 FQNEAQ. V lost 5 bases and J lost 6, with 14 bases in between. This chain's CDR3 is CASSGLDTINSPLHF. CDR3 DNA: TGTGCCAGCAGCGGACTAGACACGATTAATTCACCCCTCCACTTT.

CDR3: CASSQGTGNTIYF. CDR3 sequence (DNA): TGTGCCAGCAGCCAGGGGACTGGAAACACCATATATTTT. The chain uses TRBV3-1 (or the pseudogene TRBV3-2) and TRBJ1-3, with D unclear. Trimming pared 3 bases from V and 2 bases from J, leaving 5 bases between. The CDR3 is made up of 13 amino acids. CDR1 and CDR2 (germline): LGHDT, YNNKEL (reference sequence).

CDR3 nucleotides: TGTGCCAGCAGCTTCCAGGGAAAGCAGTACTTC. Translated: CASSFQGKQYF. The rearrangement joins TRBV6-6 to TRBJ2-7, with D tentatively TRBD1 (5 bases). The V gene's germline CDR1 is MNHNY and CDR2 SVGAGI (reference sequence). The CDR3 spans 11 residues. With 6 bases removed from V and 8 bases from J, the gap between germline ends came to 11 bases.

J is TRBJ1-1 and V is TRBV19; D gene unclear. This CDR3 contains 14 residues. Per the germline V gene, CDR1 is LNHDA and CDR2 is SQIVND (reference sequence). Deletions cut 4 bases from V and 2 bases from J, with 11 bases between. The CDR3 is CASSRGRPNTEAFF. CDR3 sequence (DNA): TGTGCCAGTAGTAGAGGCAGACCTAACACTGAAGCTTTCTTT.

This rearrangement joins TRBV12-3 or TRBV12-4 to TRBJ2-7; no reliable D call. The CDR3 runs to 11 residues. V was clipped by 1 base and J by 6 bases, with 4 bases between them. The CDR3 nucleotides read TGTGCCAGCAGTTTAGAGTCCGAGCAGTACTTC. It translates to CASSLESEQYF.

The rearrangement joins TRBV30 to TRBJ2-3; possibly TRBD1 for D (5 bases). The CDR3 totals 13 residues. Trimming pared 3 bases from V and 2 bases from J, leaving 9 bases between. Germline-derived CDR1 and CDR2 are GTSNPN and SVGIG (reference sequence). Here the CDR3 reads CAWSDSLTDTQYF. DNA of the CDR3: TGTGCCTGGAGCGACAGCCTCACAGATACGCAGTATTTT.

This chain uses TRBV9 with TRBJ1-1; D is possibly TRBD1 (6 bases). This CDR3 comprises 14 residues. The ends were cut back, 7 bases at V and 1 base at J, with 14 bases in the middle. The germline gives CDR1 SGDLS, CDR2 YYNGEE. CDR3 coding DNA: TGTGCCAGCTCTACCGGGACAACGAACACTGAAGCTTTCTTT. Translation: CASSTGTTNTEAFF.

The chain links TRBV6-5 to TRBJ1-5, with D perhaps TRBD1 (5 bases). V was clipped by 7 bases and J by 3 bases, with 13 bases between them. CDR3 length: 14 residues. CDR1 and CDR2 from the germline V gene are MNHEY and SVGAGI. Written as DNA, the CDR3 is TGTGCCAGCACCGGGGGGGGGAACAATCAGCCCCAGCATTTT. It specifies CASTGGGNNQPQHF.

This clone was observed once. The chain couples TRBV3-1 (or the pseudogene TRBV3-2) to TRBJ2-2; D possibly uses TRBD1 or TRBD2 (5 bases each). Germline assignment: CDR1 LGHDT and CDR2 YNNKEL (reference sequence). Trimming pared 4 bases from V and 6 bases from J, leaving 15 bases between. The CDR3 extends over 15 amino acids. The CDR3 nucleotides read TGTGCCAGCAGCCGGGGCGCAGGGAGAGCCGGGGAGCTGTTTTTT. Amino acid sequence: CASSRGAGRAGELFF.

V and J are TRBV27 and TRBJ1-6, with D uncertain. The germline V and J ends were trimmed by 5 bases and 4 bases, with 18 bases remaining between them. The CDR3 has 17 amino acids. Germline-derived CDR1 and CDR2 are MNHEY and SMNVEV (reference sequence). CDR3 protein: CASSQNNFWGYNSPLHF. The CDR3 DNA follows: TGTGCCAGCAGTCAAAACAATTTTTGGGGATATAATTCACCCCTCCACTTT.

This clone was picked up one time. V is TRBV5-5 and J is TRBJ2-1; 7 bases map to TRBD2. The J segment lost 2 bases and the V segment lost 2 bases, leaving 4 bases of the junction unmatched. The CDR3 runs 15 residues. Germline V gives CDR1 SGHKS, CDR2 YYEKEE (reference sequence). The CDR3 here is CASSFSGTTYNEQFF. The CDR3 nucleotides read TGTGCCAGCAGCTTTTCCGGGACTACCTACAATGAGCAGTTCTTC.

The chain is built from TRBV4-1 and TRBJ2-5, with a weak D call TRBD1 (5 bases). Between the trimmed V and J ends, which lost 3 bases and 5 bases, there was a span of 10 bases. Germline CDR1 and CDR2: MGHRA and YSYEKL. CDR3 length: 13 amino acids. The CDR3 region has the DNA TGCGCCAGCAGCCAGGCGGCAGGGGAGACCCAGTACTTC. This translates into CASSQAAGETQYF.

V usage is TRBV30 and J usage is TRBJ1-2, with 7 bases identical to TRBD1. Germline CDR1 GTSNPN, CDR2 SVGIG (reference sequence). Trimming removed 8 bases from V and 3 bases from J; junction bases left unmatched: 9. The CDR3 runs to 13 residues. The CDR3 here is CATSTGMYYGYTF. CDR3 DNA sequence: TGTGCCACCTCGACAGGGATGTACTATGGCTACACCTTC. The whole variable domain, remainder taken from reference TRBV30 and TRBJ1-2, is SQTIHQWPATLVQPVGSPLSLECTVEGTSNPNLYWYRQAAGRGLQLLFYSVGIGQISSEVPQNLSASRPQDRQFILSSKKLLLSDSGFYLCATSTGMYYGYTFGSGTRLTVV.

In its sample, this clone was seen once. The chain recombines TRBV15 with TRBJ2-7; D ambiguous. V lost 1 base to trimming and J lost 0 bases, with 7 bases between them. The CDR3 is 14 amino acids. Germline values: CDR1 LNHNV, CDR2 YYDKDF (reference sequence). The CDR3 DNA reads TGTGCCACCAGCAGAGGTGGCAACTCCTACGAGCAGTACTTC. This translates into CATSRGGNSYEQYF.